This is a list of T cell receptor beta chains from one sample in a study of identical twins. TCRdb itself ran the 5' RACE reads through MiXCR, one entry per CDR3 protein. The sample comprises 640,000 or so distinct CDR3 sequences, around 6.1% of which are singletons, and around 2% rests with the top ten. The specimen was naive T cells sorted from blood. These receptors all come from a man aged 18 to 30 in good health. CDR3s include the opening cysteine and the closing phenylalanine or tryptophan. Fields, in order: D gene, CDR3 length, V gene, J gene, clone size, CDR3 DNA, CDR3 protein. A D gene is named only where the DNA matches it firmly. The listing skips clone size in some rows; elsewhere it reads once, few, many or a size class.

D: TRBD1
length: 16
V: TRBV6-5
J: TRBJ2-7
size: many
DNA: TGTGCCAGCAGTTACTCGGCAGGGGGTCGGTACCACGAGCAGTACTTC
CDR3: CASSYSAGGRYHEQYF

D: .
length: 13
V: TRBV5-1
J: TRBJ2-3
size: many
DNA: TGCGCCAGCAGGGCCGACCCCCTAGATACGCAGTATTTT
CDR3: CASRADPLDTQYF

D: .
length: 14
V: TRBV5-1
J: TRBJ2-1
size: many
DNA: TGCGCCAGCAGCTTTGACGACTCCTACAATGAGCAGTTCTTC
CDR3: CASSFDDSYNEQFF

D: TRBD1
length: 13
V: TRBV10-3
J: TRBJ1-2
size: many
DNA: TGTGCCATCAGAGGACAGGCCAACTATGGCTACACCTTC
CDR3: CAIRGQANYGYTF

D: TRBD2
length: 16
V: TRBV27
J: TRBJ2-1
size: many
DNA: TGTGCCAGCAGTCCTTCGACTAGCGGGAGATTTAATGAGCAGTTCTTC
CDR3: CASSPSTSGRFNEQFF

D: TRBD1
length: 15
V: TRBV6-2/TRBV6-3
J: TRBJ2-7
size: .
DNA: TGTGCCAGCAGTTACCCCGGGACAGGGGTGTACGAGCAGTACTTC
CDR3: CASSYPGTGVYEQYF

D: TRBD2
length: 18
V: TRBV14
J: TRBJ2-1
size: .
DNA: TGTGCCAGCAGCCAAGATCGGGCGGGAGGGCCTGGATACAATGAGCAGTTCTTC
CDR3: CASSQDRAGGPGYNEQFF

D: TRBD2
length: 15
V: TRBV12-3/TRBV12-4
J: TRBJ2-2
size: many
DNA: TGTGCCAGCAGACCTAGCGGGAGGGGGACCGGGGAGCTGTTTTTT
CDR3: CASRPSGRGTGELFF

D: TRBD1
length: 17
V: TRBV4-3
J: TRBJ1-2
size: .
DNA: TGCGCCAGCAGCCAAGATAGGGACAGGGGGGCTAACTATGGCTACACCTTC
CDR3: CASSQDRDRGANYGYTF

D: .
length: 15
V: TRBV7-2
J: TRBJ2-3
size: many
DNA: TGTGCCAGCAGCTTGACTTCTTACGGCACAGATACGCAGTATTTT
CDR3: CASSLTSYGTDTQYF

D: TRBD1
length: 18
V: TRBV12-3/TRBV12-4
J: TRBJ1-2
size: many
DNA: TGTGCCAGCAGTTTAGCGACCGGGATGGGACAGGGTTCGTTTGGCTACACCTTC
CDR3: CASSLATGMGQGSFGYTF

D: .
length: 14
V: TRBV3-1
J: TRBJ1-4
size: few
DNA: TGTGCCAGCAGCCAAGTGAGGGGCGAGGTCAAACTGTTTTTT
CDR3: CASSQVRGEVKLFF

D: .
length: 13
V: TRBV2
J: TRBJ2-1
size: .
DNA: TGTGCCAGCAGTATCGGCATGAACAATGAGCAGTTCTTC
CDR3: CASSIGMNNEQFF

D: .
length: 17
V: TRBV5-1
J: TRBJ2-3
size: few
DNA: TGCGCCAGCAGCCCCCGGCTGGACTATGGCCTCACAGATACGCAGTATTTT
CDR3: CASSPRLDYGLTDTQYF

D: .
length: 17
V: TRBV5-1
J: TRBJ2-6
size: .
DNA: TGCGCCAGCAGCTTGAATGCGGATCCCTCTGGGGCCAACGTCCTGACTTTC
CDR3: CASSLNADPSGANVLTF

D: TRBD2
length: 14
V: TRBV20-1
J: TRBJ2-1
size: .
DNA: TGCAGTGCAAGTGGGACTAGCGGGAGTTTTGAGCAGTTCTTC
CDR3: CSASGTSGSFEQFF

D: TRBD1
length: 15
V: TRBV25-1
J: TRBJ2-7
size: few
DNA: TGTGCCAGCAGTGACTCGGGACAGGGATCTTACGAGCAGTACTTC
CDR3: CASSDSGQGSYEQYF

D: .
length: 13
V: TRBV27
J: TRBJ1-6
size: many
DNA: TGTGCCAGCGGTTGGTTTAATAATTCACCCCTCCACTTT
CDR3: CASGWFNNSPLHF

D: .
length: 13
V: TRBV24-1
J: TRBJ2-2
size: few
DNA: TGTGCCACCAGAAGTGGGGCATCCGGGGAGCTGTTTTTT
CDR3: CATRSGASGELFF

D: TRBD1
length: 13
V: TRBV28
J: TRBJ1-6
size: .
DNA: TGTGCCAGCAGTTTAGACAGGGGGCAACCCCTCCACTTT
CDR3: CASSLDRGQPLHF

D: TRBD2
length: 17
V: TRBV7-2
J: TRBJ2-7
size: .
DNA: TGTGCCAGCAGCTTAGGGGGACTAGCGGGAGGGCCGGGAGAGCAGTACTTC
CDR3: CASSLGGLAGGPGEQYF

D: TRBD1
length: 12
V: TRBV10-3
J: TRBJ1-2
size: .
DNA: TGTGCCATCAGTGGCGACAGGGAAGGCTACACCTTC
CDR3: CAISGDREGYTF

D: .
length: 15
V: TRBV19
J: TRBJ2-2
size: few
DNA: TGTGCCAGTAGTCCCCAAGGAACAGTCACCGGGGAGCTGTTTTTT
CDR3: CASSPQGTVTGELFF

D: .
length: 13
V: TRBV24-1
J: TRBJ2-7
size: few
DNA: TGTGCCACCAGTGGGGGGAACGCCTACGAGCAGTACTTC
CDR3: CATSGGNAYEQYF

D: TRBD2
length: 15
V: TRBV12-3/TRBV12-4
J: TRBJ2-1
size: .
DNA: TGTGCCAGCAGCCCCGGGGGGGGGGCTCACAATGAGCAGTTCTTC
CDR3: CASSPGGGAHNEQFF

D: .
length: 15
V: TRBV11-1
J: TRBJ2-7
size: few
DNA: TGTGCCAGCAGCTCTAGTCCAGGGGTCCACTACGAGCAGTACTTC
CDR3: CASSSSPGVHYEQYF

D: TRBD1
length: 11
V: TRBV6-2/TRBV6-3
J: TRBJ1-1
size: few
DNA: TGTGCCAGCAAGGGGGCCTCTGAAGCTTTCTTT
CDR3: CASKGASEAFF

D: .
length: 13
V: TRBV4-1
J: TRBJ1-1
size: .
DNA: TGCGCCAGCAGCCAAGGTCCAGGGGCTGAAGCTTTCTTT
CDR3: CASSQGPGAEAFF

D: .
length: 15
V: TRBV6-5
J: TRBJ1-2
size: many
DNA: TGTGCCAGCAGTTACTCCGGGGTACAGGGAAATGGCTACACCTTC
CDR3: CASSYSGVQGNGYTF

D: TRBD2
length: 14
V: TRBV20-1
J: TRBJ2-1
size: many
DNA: TGCAGTGCTAAAACTAGCGGGAGGGGGTATGAGCAGTTCTTC
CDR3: CSAKTSGRGYEQFF

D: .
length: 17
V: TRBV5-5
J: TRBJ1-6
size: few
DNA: TGTGCCAGCAGCTTGTCCGCCGGGAGCTCCTATAATTCACCCCTCCACTTT
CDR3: CASSLSAGSSYNSPLHF

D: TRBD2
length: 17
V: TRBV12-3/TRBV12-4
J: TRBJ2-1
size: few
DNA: TGTGCCAGCACAACTAGCGGGAGGCTCCAACGATACAATGAGCAGTTCTTC
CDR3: CASTTSGRLQRYNEQFF

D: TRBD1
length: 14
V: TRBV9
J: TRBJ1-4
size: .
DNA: TGTGCCAGCAGCGTCGACAGGGGTGATGAAAAACTGTTTTTT
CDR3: CASSVDRGDEKLFF

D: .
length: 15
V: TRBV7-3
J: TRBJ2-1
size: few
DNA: TGTGCCAGCAGCGAAGAATCGGGGCGTAGGGTTGAGCAGTTCTTC
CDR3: CASSEESGRRVEQFF

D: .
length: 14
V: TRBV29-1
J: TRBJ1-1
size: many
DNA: TGCAGCGCTGGACAAACGCTTACGAACACTGAAGCTTTCTTT
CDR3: CSAGQTLTNTEAFF

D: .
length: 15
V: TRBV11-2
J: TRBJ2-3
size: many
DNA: TGTGCCAGCAGCTCCGCGGAGGGTGGCACAGATACGCAGTATTTT
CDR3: CASSSAEGGTDTQYF

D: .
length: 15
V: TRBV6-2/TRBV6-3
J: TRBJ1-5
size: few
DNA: TGTGCCAGCAGTAGCGGAGGCAGCTTGGGCCAGCCCCAGCATTTT
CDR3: CASSSGGSLGQPQHF

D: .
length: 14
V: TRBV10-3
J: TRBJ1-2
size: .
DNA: TGTGCCATCACGGACCCCGAAGCTAACTATGGCTACACCTTC
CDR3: CAITDPEANYGYTF

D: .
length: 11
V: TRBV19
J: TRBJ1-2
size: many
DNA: TGTGCCGGCCCTTCTAACTATGGCTACACCTTC
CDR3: CAGPSNYGYTF

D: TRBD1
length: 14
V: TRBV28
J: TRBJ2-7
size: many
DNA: TGTGCCAGCAGAACCGGACAGGACGCTTGGGAGCAGTACTTC
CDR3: CASRTGQDAWEQYF

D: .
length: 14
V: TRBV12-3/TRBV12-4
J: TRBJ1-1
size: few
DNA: TGTGCCAGCAGTAATAGAGGGACTAACACTGAAGCTTTCTTT
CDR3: CASSNRGTNTEAFF